Below, one T cell receptor (beta chain) is given with its context. The sample belongs to a study of shared clonotypes between healthy human individuals. CD8 memory merged CD45RO+ with CCR7-negative CD45RA+ TemRA cells. On sorted subsets, replicate PCRs used 200 to 250 ng DNA, or tens of thousands of T cell genomes. This table comes from immunoSEQ multiplex PCR, and its TCRdb copy is limited to in-frame clones, with some not included. The repertoire holds about 120,000 clones, with 68% as singletons. V was shortened by 4 bases and J by 0 bases, with 13 bases between the two germline ends. There are 16 residues in the CDR3. Germline V gene sequence: CDR1 MDHEN, CDR2 SYDVKM.

The receptor's source is a woman aged 25 to 39 in good health. The chain is built from TRBV28 and TRBJ2-1; D unclear. Sequencing used memory CD8+ T cells sorted from blood. As for subset: CD45RO+ cells pooled with CCR7-negative TemRA cells. CDR3 coding DNA: TGTGCCAGCAGTTCCCCGGCAGAGAGCTCCTACAATGAGCAGTTCTTC. This codes for CASSSPAESSYNEQFF. Complete variable domain (other parts from reference TRBV28 and TRBJ2-1): DVKVTQSSRYLVKRTGEKVFLECVQDMDHENMFWYRQDPGLGLRLIYFSYDVKMKEKGDIPEGYSVSREKKERFSLILESASTNQTSMYLCASSSPAESSYNEQFFGPGTRLTVL.